The source of this TCR beta chain is a study of blood T cell repertoires in COVID-19. Study context: COVID-19 samples, acute and convalescent, were from the United States, Italy and Spain.

V lost 2 bases, J lost 10 bases, and 8 bases lay in between. The CDR3 runs 12 residues. Germline V gene lookup returns CDR1 MDHEN and CDR2 SYDVKM. Assay used: immunoSEQ multiplex PCR; TCRdb lists only in-frame clones, some missing. The data show about 98,000 clones, about four fifths seen once. Specimen: peripheral blood. V is TRBV28 and J is TRBJ1-4; weak D call: TRBD1 (5 bases). This sequence originates from a man older than 75 with acute or convalescent COVID-19. CDR3 in amino acids: CASSLRGGKLFF. In nucleotides, the CDR3 is TGTGCCAGCAGTTTAAGGGGAGGAAAACTGTTTTTT.